Following are 17 T cell receptor beta chains from one sample sequenced in a study of regulatory T cells in long-lasting Graves disease (dated by TCRdb to the early 2020s). Receptor amplification or capture employed multiplex PCR. Sequencing was carried out with an Illumina HiSeq 4000. CDR3 regions were amplified by Arm-PCR with iRepertoire HTBI primers to construct TCR beta libraries. The public reads were reanalyzed by TCRdb: fastp trimming at Q25, MiXCR alignment, in-frame beta chains only. Identical CDR3 protein sequences are pooled into one entry, listed with their most common genes and DNA. In all, the sample holds around 450,000 distinct CDR3 sequences, and roughly 21% of those were seen once. The ten largest clones take up about 7% of the sample. The intended sense of this specimen's time point label: persistent/refractory GD, antithyroid drugs over 5 years with positive TRAb. RNA was extracted from PBMCs in TRIzol for both TCR sequencing and RNA sequencing.

The sequencing used peripheral blood mononuclear cells (PBMCs), collected when the disease was refractory, from a patient treated with antithyroid drugs. The receptors come from a female donor with Graves disease.

V is TRBV5-8 and J is TRBJ2-5; no clear D gene. This CDR3 is built from 13 residues. V was cut by 3 bases and J by 5 bases, with 11 bases left in between. CDR1 is SGHTS and CDR2 is YDEGEE in the germline V gene. The CDR3 region has the DNA TGTGCCAGCAGCTCACTTTATAGGGAGACCCAGTACTTC. This translates into CASSSLYRETQYF.

The genes are TRBV12-3 or TRBV12-4 and TRBJ2-1; 7 nucleotides align to TRBD1. The CDR3 runs to 17 residues. Unmatched junction bases numbered 12, after V lost 6 bases and J lost 1 base. CDR3 bases: TGTGCCAGCAGACCAACAGGGGTCCTAGCTTCCTACAATGAGCAGTTCTTC. This sequence encodes CASRPTGVLASYNEQFF.

The chain links TRBV7-2 to TRBJ1-2; 10 bases agree with TRBD1. The germline CDR1 and CDR2 sequences are SGHTA and FQGNSA. This CDR3 contains 15 residues. J was trimmed by 4 bases and V by 1 base; bases with no gene match: 3. The CDR3 DNA is TGTGCCAGCAGCTTAGGAGGACAGGGGGGCTATGGCTACACCTTC. Protein product: CASSLGGQGGYGYTF.

The V call is TRBV13, the J call TRBJ2-7; D may match TRBD1 or TRBD2 (5 bases each). This CDR3 spans 18 amino acids. V shed 0 bases and J shed 5 bases, with 23 bases lying between them. The germline gives CDR1 PRHDT, CDR2 FYEKMQ (reference sequence). CDR3 residues: CASSLGSMGVRGTHEQYF. CDR3 sequence (DNA): TGTGCCAGCAGCTTAGGCTCAATGGGGGTTCGGGGAACGCACGAGCAGTACTTC.

This sequence joins TRBV27 and TRBJ1-5; D is ambiguous. Germline V CDR1 and CDR2: MNHEY, SMNVEV (reference sequence). Trimming shortened V by 5 bases and J by 4 bases, and 12 bases separated the two germline ends. The CDR3 runs 14 residues. The CDR3 DNA follows: TGTGCCAGCAGTCCCTCGAAGGGTAATCAGCCCCAGCATTTT. Residues: CASSPSKGNQPQHF.

The chain has TRBV4-1 and TRBJ1-1; tentative D call: TRBD1 (6 bases). V was trimmed by 0 bases and J by 4 bases, leaving 18 bases between them. The CDR3 is 17 residues long. Looked up from germline, CDR1 is MGHRA and CDR2 is YSYEKL. The CDR3 here is CASSQDQPGAPGTEAFF. CDR3 in DNA: TGCGCCAGCAGCCAAGATCAGCCGGGGGCGCCGGGCACTGAAGCTTTCTTT.

The chain joins TRBV6-2 or TRBV6-3 to TRBJ2-7, with a weak D call TRBD2 (5 bases). V was trimmed by 3 bases and J by 4 bases, leaving 10 bases between them. Germline V CDR1 and CDR2: MNHEY, SVGEGT. The CDR3 contains 13 residues. The CDR3 is CASSYGLAYEQYF. DNA for the CDR3: TGTGCCAGCAGTTATGGACTCGCATACGAGCAGTACTTC.

Ten or more counts support this clonotype. The chain employs TRBV28 and TRBJ1-4; D uncertain. The length of the CDR3 is 11 residues. The V and J ends lost 4 bases and 12 bases respectively, with 9 bases between them. Germline V gene sequence: CDR1 MDHEN, CDR2 SYDVKM. CDR3 DNA: TGTGCCAGCAGTTCTACGTGGGAACTGTTTTTT. This codes for CASSSTWELFF. Full variable domain (outside the CDR3, taken from reference TRBV28 and TRBJ1-4): DVKVTQSSRYLVKRTGEKVFLECVQDMDHENMFWYRQDPGLGLRLIYFSYDVKMKEKGDIPEGYSVSREKKERFSLILESASTNQTSMYLCASSSTWELFFGSGTQLSVL.

This clonotype occurred many times. The V and J genes are TRBV7-2 and TRBJ1-2; 7 positions agree with TRBD1. The CDR3 is made up of 13 amino acids. The V gene end was trimmed by 1 base and the J gene end by 4 bases; junction bases not matched to a gene: 0. CDR1 is SGHTA and CDR2 is FQGNSA in the germline V gene. Here the CDR3 reads CASSLDRGYGYTF. The CDR3 DNA is TGTGCCAGCAGCTTAGACAGGGGCTATGGCTACACCTTC.

This chain links TRBV6-2 or TRBV6-3 with TRBJ1-1; TRBD1 might be the D (5 bases). Germline CDR1 and CDR2: MNHEY and SVGEGT. Trimming removed 2 bases from V and 0 bases from J, with 10 bases in between. CDR3 size: 15 residues. The CDR3: CASSYGRALNTEAFF. The CDR3, as DNA: TGTGCCAGCAGTTACGGCAGGGCTTTGAACACTGAAGCTTTCTTT.

This clonotype was seen ten or more times. This chain links TRBV28 with TRBJ2-7; D unresolved. Germline V gene data show CDR1 as MDHEN and CDR2 as SYDVKM. CDR3 length: 15 amino acids. Trimming left V 10 bases short and J 2 bases short, with 21 bases between. The CDR3 loop reads CATSTPQPVTYEQYF. CDR3 sequence (DNA): TGTGCCACCTCAACCCCACAGCCTGTCACCTACGAGCAGTACTTC.

The chain links TRBV6-2 or TRBV6-3 to TRBJ2-3, with 14 bases that match TRBD2. Germline lookup yields CDR1 MNHEY and CDR2 SVGEGT. CDR3 length: 15 amino acids. The V segment lost 6 bases and the J segment 8 bases; nucleotides outside the gene matches: 7. The CDR3 is CASRGLAGGEATQYF. The DNA for the CDR3 is TGTGCCAGCAGAGGACTAGCGGGAGGCGAAGCTACGCAGTATTTT.

The chain links TRBV20-1 to TRBJ2-1; 11 positions match TRBD2. Germline values: CDR1 DFQATT, CDR2 SNEGSKA (reference sequence). The CDR3 sequence is 15 residues long. V trimming: 6 bases; J trimming: 2 bases; junction bases outside the gene matches: 6. The CDR3 bases are TGCAGTGCCTCGACTAGCGGGGATACCTACAATGAGCAGTTCTTC. Protein: CSASTSGDTYNEQFF.

This clonotype was recorded at least ten times. V and J are TRBV28 and TRBJ2-5; either TRBD1 or TRBD2 may fit D (5 bases each). This CDR3 spans 14 amino acids. V was trimmed by 6 bases and J by 7 bases, leaving 18 bases between them. In germline, CDR1 is MDHEN, CDR2 SYDVKM. CDR3 sequence: CASRPRGLSATQYF. DNA of the CDR3: TGTGCCAGCAGACCTCGGGGCCTATCCGCGACCCAGTACTTC.

The rearrangement uses TRBV4-1 and TRBJ2-5; D not certain. Trimming took 0 bases from V and 3 from J, leaving 5 bases between them. The CDR3 is 13 amino acids. Germline lookup yields CDR1 MGHRA and CDR2 YSYEKL. The CDR3 here is CASSQDAEETQYF. Here the CDR3 DNA reads TGCGCCAGCAGCCAAGATGCGGAAGAGACCCAGTACTTC.

On this clonotype: At one boundary the junction diverges from the germline segment, which might be a read error. The CDR3 sequence is CASSGPGQGNYGHTF. The CDR3, as DNA: TGCGCCAGCAGCGGTCCGGGACAGGGCAACTATGGCCACACCTTC. The V and J genes are TRBV4-1 and TRBJ1-2; TRBD1 agrees at 9 bases. Germline V gene data show CDR1 as MGHRA and CDR2 as YSYEKL. CDR3 length equals 15 residues.

This clonotype was counted ten times or more. J is TRBJ1-5 and V is TRBV28; weak D call: TRBD1 (6 bases). Germline-derived CDR1 and CDR2 are MDHEN and SYDVKM. The CDR3 loop spans 16 amino acids. Trimming cost V 5 bases and J 6 bases, with 20 bases left between them. For the CDR3, the DNA is TGTGCCAGCAGTACGCAAATAAGGGGGGCGGGTCAGCCCCAGCATTTT. It translates to CASSTQIRGAGQPQHF.